Listed below are T cell receptor beta chains from one sample, sequenced in a study of shared clonotypes between healthy human individuals. The method was immunoSEQ multiplex PCR; TCRdb's version includes in-frame clones alone and lacks a portion of them. Of 80,000 to 100,000 clones listed, over 60% are singletons. Sequenced: memory CD8+ T cells sorted from blood. These receptors were taken from a man aged 30 to 45 in good health. The CDR3 runs from the conserved cysteine through the conserved F or W. A D gene is named only where the DNA matches it firmly. Where a row states a size, it is once, few, many or the class of an expanded clone; other rows omit it.

J: TRBJ2-7
size: once
D: .
V: TRBV18
CDR3: CASSPRYSETYEQYF
DNA: TGTGCCAGCTCACCACGTTACAGTGAAACCTACGAGCAGTACTTC

J: TRBJ1-5
size: .
D: .
V: TRBV6-1
CDR3: CASSDNQPQHF
DNA: TGTGCCAGCAGTGACAATCAGCCCCAGCATTTT

J: TRBJ2-1
size: .
D: TRBD2
V: TRBV28
CDR3: CASSLPGLAGTSSYNEQFF
DNA: TGTGCCAGCAGTTTACCCGGGTTAGCGGGGACTTCCTCTTACAATGAGCAGTTCTTC

J: TRBJ1-5
size: .
D: TRBD1
V: TRBV6-1
CDR3: CASSGPRTGSPETQHF
DNA: TGTGCCAGCAGTGGGCCCAGGACAGGGTCCCCAGAGACCCAGCATTTT

J: TRBJ2-7
size: .
D: .
V: TRBV5-4
CDR3: CASSFFGGINYEQYF
DNA: TGTGCCAGCAGCTTCTTCGGCGGTATTAACTACGAGCAGTACTTC

J: TRBJ2-1
size: .
D: .
V: TRBV4-3
CDR3: CASSTILASSYNEQFF
DNA: TGCGCCAGCAGTACGATTCTAGCGAGCTCCTACAATGAGCAGTTCTTC

J: TRBJ1-4
size: .
D: .
V: TRBV19
CDR3: CASSIGGPRGEKLFF
DNA: TGTGCCAGTAGTATAGGTGGCCCCCGGGGTGAAAAACTGTTTTTT

J: TRBJ2-3
size: .
D: .
V: TRBV5-1
CDR3: CASSLNDGWTDTQYF
DNA: TGCGCCAGCAGCTTGAACGACGGTTGGACAGATACGCAGTATTTT

J: TRBJ2-3
size: .
D: TRBD2
V: TRBV4-3
CDR3: CASSGLAGGMQYF
DNA: TGCGCCAGCAGCGGACTAGCGGGAGGAATGCAGTATTTT

J: TRBJ2-1
size: .
D: .
V: TRBV7-4
CDR3: CASSLVYPGFGNEQFF
DNA: TGTGCCAGCAGCTTAGTTTACCCGGGTTTCGGCAATGAGCAGTTCTTC

J: TRBJ2-2
size: many
D: TRBD1
V: TRBV6-1
CDR3: CASSESSGGTGELFF
DNA: TGTGCCAGCAGTGAGAGCTCAGGGGGCACCGGGGAGCTGTTTTTT

J: TRBJ1-1
size: .
D: .
V: TRBV18
CDR3: CASSLWGSNTEAFF
DNA: TGTGCCAGCTCACTATGGGGCTCGAACACTGAAGCTTTCTTT

J: TRBJ2-7
size: .
D: TRBD2
V: TRBV28
CDR3: CASSLSLAGLEQYF
DNA: TGTGCCAGCAGTTTATCACTAGCGGGGCTCGAACAGTACTTC

J: TRBJ1-1
size: .
D: TRBD1
V: TRBV7-9
CDR3: CASSRDRVEAFF
DNA: TGTGCCAGCAGCCGAGACAGGGTCGAAGCTTTCTTT

J: TRBJ2-1
size: once
D: .
V: TRBV27
CDR3: CASSLADSAYNEQFF
DNA: TGTGCCAGCAGTCTCGCGGACAGCGCCTACAATGAGCAGTTCTTC

J: TRBJ2-5
size: .
D: .
V: TRBV6-9
CDR3: CARDFRRGQETQYF
DNA: TGTGCCCGCGATTTTCGGCGGGGTCAAGAGACCCAGTACTTC

J: TRBJ2-3
size: .
D: TRBD2
V: TRBV6-4
CDR3: CASSEEREYGTDTQYF
DNA: TGTGCCAGCAGTGAGGAGCGGGAGTACGGCACAGATACGCAGTATTTT

J: TRBJ2-1
size: large
D: .
V: TRBV7-8
CDR3: CASSLLEAASYNEQFF
DNA: TGTGCCAGCAGCCTATTAGAGGCGGCCTCCTACAATGAGCAGTTCTTC

J: TRBJ2-4
size: .
D: TRBD2
V: TRBV19
CDR3: CAEASKGLAGATPAKNIQYF
DNA: TGTGCCGAAGCCTCGAAGGGACTAGCGGGAGCTACCCCAGCCAAAAACATTCAGTACTTC

J: TRBJ2-7
size: .
D: .
V: TRBV27
CDR3: CASSLRRLNGEQYF
DNA: TGTGCCAGCAGTTTAAGGCGGCTCAACGGAGAGCAGTACTTC

J: TRBJ2-5
size: .
D: .
V: TRBV7-6
CDR3: CASSSRFQETQYF
DNA: TGTGCCAGCAGTAGCAGATTTCAAGAGACCCAGTACTTC

J: TRBJ2-7
size: .
D: .
V: TRBV7-2
CDR3: CASSLSRAGGFQRGYEQYF
DNA: TGTGCCAGCAGCCTCTCCAGAGCCGGGGGCTTCCAACGAGGTTACGAGCAGTACTTC

J: TRBJ2-6
size: once
D: .
V: TRBV4-3
CDR3: CASSQAVSGANVLTF
DNA: TGCGCCAGCAGCCAAGCCGTCTCTGGGGCCAACGTCCTGACTTTC

J: TRBJ1-5
size: .
D: .
V: TRBV27
CDR3: CASSLQGNQPQHF
DNA: TGTGCCAGCAGTTTACAAGGCAATCAGCCCCAGCATTTT

J: TRBJ1-1
size: .
D: TRBD1
V: TRBV19
CDR3: CASSMSGQLNTEAFF
DNA: TGTGCCAGTAGTATGTCGGGACAGCTAAACACTGAAGCTTTCTTT

J: TRBJ2-5
size: .
D: .
V: TRBV20-1
CDR3: CSARTGPLSYF
DNA: TGCAGTGCTAGGACAGGACCCCTTTCGTACTTC

J: TRBJ2-7
size: once
D: .
V: TRBV2
CDR3: CASRLASAAEQYF
DNA: TGTGCCAGCAGACTAGCTTCCGCGGCGGAGCAGTACTTC

J: TRBJ2-3
size: .
D: .
V: TRBV29-1
CDR3: CSVAPVLLTDTQYF
DNA: TGCAGCGTTGCCCCAGTCTTATTGACAGATACGCAGTATTTT

J: TRBJ1-1
size: .
D: .
V: TRBV11-2
CDR3: CASSLGTWGGTEAFF
DNA: TGTGCCAGCAGCTTAGGTACCTGGGGAGGAACTGAAGCTTTCTTT

J: TRBJ1-2
size: few
D: .
V: TRBV5-4
CDR3: CASSGGGMNNYGYTF
DNA: TGTGCCAGCAGCGGAGGAGGAATGAATAACTATGGCTACACCTTC

J: TRBJ2-1
size: .
D: .
V: TRBV28
CDR3: CASSFELASSNEQFF
DNA: TGTGCCAGCAGTTTCGAACTAGCTTCTTCCAATGAGCAGTTCTTC

J: TRBJ2-1
size: .
D: TRBD1
V: TRBV27
CDR3: CASSRRTGGNEQFF
DNA: TGTGCCAGCAGCAGACGGACAGGGGGCAATGAGCAGTTCTTC